This TCR beta chain emerged from a study of cytomegalovirus exposure and HLA in healthy donors. For this clone: Its cognate antigen is unknown.

This CDR3 has 14 residues. The germline gives CDR1 SGHAT, CDR2 FQNNGV. V was pared by 4 bases and J by 6 bases, with 7 bases of the junction left unmatched. Overall study results and limits: Compared with the approximately 670-donor mean, an Asian-associated ancestry cluster reportedly had fewer N-insertions, according to a later analysis.

A multiplex PCR was run with 60 Vbeta primers and 13 Jbeta primers. Profiled with immunoSEQ multiplex PCR; TCRdb holds only in-frame clones, not every one. The sample contains roughly 140,000 clones, approximately 77% of which appear only once. The sample consisted of PBMCs. V gene TRBV11-2 combines with J gene TRBJ2-7; 9 nucleotides match TRBD2. This TCR was recovered from a young man in good health and CMV-seronegative. The CDR3 region has the DNA TGTGCCAGCAGCTCCGGACTAGCGTTATTCGAGCAGTACTTC. Encoded protein: CASSSGLALFEQYF.